This T cell receptor (beta chain) was found in a study of T cells in Graves' hyperthyroidism and ophthalmopathy. RNA transcripts provided the source from which TCR beta CDR3 regions were amplified. First-round RT-PCR of the TCR CDR3 relied on the HTBI primer set. TCRdb reprocessed the multiplex PCR reads with MiXCR, giving one entry per CDR3 protein. The sample lists 500,000 to 650,000 distinct CDR3 sequences, 15% to 20% occurring once. Germline-derived CDR1 and CDR2 are MNHEY and SMNVEV (reference sequence). Trimming removed 0 bases from V and 1 base from J, with 7 bases in between. CDR3 length: 15 residues. Study-level results: A model using 13 V-J features told ophthalmopathy apart from stable hyperthyroidism.

This clonotype came up many times. Its matching antigen is unknown. This receptor was obtained from a woman aged 18 to 35 with Graves' ophthalmopathy. Specimen: blood. The chain is built from TRBV27 and TRBJ2-1, with D tentatively TRBD2 (6 bases). In DNA form, the CDR3 reads TGTGCCAGCAGTTTATCGGGGGGATCCTACAATGAGCAGTTCTTC. Its protein is CASSLSGGSYNEQFF.